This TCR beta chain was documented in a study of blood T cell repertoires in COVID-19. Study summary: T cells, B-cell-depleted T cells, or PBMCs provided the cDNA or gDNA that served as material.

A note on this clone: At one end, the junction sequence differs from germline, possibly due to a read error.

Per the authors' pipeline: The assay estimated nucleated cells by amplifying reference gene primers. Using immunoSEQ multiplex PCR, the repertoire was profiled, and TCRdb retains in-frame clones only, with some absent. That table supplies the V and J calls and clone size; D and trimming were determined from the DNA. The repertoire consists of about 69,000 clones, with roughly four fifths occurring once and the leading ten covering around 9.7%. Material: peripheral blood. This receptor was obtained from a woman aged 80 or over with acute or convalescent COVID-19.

Here the CDR3 DNA reads TGTGCTAGCAGCTTATTCCCCAGCCAAGAGACCCAGTACTTC. This codes for CASSLFPSQETQYF. The chain recombines TRBV7-7 with TRBJ2-5; D uncertain. From germline, CDR1 is SSHAT and CDR2 FNYEAQ (reference sequence). The CDR3 sequence is 14 residues long.